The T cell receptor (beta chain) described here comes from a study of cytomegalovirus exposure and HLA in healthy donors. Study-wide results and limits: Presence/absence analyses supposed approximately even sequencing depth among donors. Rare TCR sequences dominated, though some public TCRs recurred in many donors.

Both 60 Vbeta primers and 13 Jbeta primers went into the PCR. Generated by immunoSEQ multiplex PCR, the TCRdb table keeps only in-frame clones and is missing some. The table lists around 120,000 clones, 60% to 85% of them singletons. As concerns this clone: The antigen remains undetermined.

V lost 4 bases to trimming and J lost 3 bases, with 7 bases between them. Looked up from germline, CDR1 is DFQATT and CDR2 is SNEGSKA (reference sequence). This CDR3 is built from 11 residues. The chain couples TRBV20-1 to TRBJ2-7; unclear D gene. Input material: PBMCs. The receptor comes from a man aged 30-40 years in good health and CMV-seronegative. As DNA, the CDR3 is TGCAGTGCTAAACATCTCTACGAGCAGTACTTC. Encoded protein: CSAKHLYEQYF.